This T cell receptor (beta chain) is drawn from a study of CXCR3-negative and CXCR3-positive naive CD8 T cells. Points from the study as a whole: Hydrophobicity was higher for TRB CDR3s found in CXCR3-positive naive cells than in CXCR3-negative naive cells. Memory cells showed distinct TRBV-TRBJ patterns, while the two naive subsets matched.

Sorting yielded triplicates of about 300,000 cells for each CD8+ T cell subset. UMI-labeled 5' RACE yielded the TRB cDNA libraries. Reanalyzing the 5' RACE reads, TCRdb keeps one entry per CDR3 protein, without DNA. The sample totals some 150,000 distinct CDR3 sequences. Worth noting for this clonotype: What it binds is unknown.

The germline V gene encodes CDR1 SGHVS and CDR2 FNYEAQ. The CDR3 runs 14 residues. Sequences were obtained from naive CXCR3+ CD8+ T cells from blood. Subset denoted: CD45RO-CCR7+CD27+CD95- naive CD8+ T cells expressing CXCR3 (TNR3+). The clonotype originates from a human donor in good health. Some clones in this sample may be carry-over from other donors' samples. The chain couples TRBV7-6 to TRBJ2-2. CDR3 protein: CASSLYTGTGELFF.